The T cell receptor beta chain under discussion was sequenced for a study of T cells after yellow fever vaccination. Points from the study as a whole: Clones that expanded after primary vaccination mostly reappeared after the booster (96% CD4, 80% to 90% CD8). Peaking on day 5 versus 15, the secondary response was faster but weaker.

TCRdb called the 5' RACE reads again in MiXCR, with one record for every CDR3 protein. The table records 150,000 to 200,000 distinct CDR3 sequences, 9.5% to 11% of them present only once. About this clonotype: As yet, its antigen is unknown.

The CDR3 is made up of 14 amino acids. The V end lost 0 bases, the J end lost 4 bases, and 9 bases lay between the germline ends. Germline V lookup: CDR1 MGHRA, CDR2 YSYEKL. The source material was CD8+ T cells sorted from PBMCs, sampled 15 days after the yellow fever booster vaccination. The chain employs TRBV4-1 and TRBJ1-1; D remains unclear. The sequence came from a man between 18 and 35 years old who received the YFV17D yellow fever vaccine. The CDR3 loop is CASSQDVVATEAFF. In DNA, the CDR3 is TGCGCCAGCAGCCAAGATGTCGTTGCCACTGAAGCTTTCTTT.